Below, 30 T cell receptor beta chains from the same sample are listed, as sequenced in a study of PD-1 blockade in classical Hodgkin lymphoma. In every patient, relapse followed autologous stem cell transplantation, while exposure to brentuximab vedotin differed. Magnetic negative selection purified CD4+ T cells from thawed PBMCs. The repertoire was sequenced with immunoSEQ multiplex PCR; TCRdb's copy has only in-frame clones and lacks some. Of 4,000 to 4,500 clones in the sample, 78% were seen once. The sequencing here drew on CD4+ T cells from blood, taken at baseline. The receptors originated from a human donor with classical Hodgkin lymphoma.

The V call is TRBV7-2, the J call TRBJ1-5; D uncertain. Germline CDR1 is SGHTA and CDR2 is FQGNSA. Trimming stripped 5 bases from V and 0 bases from J, with 11 bases between. The CDR3 is made up of 15 amino acids. In DNA form, the CDR3 reads TGTGCCAGCAGCCCCCGGACGTATAGCAATCAGCCCCAGCATTTT. It translates to CASSPRTYSNQPQHF. Full variable domain (remainder filled in from reference TRBV7-2 and TRBJ1-5): GAGVSQSPSNKVTEKGKDVELRCDPISGHTALYWYRQSLGQGLEFLIYFQGNSAPDKSGLPSDRFSAERTGGSVSTLTIQRTQQEDSAVYLCASSPRTYSNQPQHFGDGTRLSIL.

This clone occurred a few times. The chain carries TRBV20-1 and TRBJ2-7; 8 bases agree with TRBD1. Germline V CDR1 and CDR2: DFQATT, SNEGSKA (reference sequence). With 4 bases clipped from V and 6 bases from J, the junction kept 2 bases outside the gene matches. The CDR3 extends over 11 amino acids. The CDR3 DNA reads TGCAGTGCTACGGGACAGGCCGAGCAGTACTTC. As protein: CSATGQAEQYF.

The rearrangement uses TRBV29-1 and TRBJ2-1; 9 positions agree with TRBD1. With V trimmed by 4 bases and J by 5 bases, 6 bases remained unmatched. Looked up from germline, CDR1 is SQVTM and CDR2 is ANQGSEA. The CDR3 contains 14 residues. CDR3 nucleotide sequence: TGCAGCGTTGGGAACAGGGGGCGGAACAATGAGCAGTTCTTC. It specifies CSVGNRGRNNEQFF.

The chain combines TRBV27 with TRBJ1-2; D not certain. V dropped 4 bases and J dropped 0 bases, with 6 bases sitting between them. CDR3 length: 13 residues. Germline CDR1 and CDR2: MNHEY and SMNVEV (reference sequence). CDR3 sequence reads: CASSSQPNYGYTF. The CDR3 coding sequence is TGTGCCAGCAGTTCTCAACCTAACTATGGCTACACCTTC.

The gene calls are TRBV7-2 and TRBJ2-1; 7 positions match TRBD1. CDR1 is SGHTA, CDR2 FQGNSA, per germline. Trimming at V came to 5 bases and at J to 0 bases, leaving 4 bases not matched to a gene. The length of the CDR3 is 15 residues. The CDR3 region has the DNA TGTGCCAGCAGCCCCGACAGGGCCTCCTACAATGAGCAGTTCTTC. Translating gives CASSPDRASYNEQFF.

The rearrangement joins TRBV10-2 to TRBJ2-3; 8 bases align to TRBD1. There are 15 residues in the CDR3. Germline-derived CDR1 and CDR2 are WSHSY and SAAADI. Losses at the gene ends were 7 bases for V and 2 bases for J; bases not matched to a gene: 8. The CDR3 region is CASIRRTGNTDTQYF. The CDR3 nucleotides read TGCGCCAGCATACGCAGGACAGGGAACACAGATACGCAGTATTTT.

This clone was observed a few times. The J gene is TRBJ1-5, the V gene TRBV7-2; 9 bases are shared with TRBD1. Trimming removed 0 bases from V and 5 bases from J; junction bases left unmatched: 5. The CDR3 spans 16 residues. In germline, CDR1 is SGHTA, CDR2 FQGNSA. CDR3 nucleotide sequence: TGTGCCAGCAGCTTAGCGCAGGGACAGGGTTATCAGCCCCAGCATTTT. As protein: CASSLAQGQGYQPQHF.

CDR3 sequence reads: CASNQERNTEAFF. In nucleotides, the CDR3 is TGTGCCAGCAATCAGGAACGGAACACTGAAGCTTTCTTT. The chain combines TRBV2 with TRBJ1-1, with D unresolved. Trimming cost V 7 bases and J 1 base, with 10 bases left between them. Looked up from germline, CDR1 is SNHLY and CDR2 is FYNNEI. The CDR3 runs 13 residues.

The chain is built from TRBV10-3 and TRBJ2-3; D is perhaps TRBD2 (6 bases). Trimming removed 11 bases at V and 2 bases at J, with 14 bases between. Germline V gene sequence: CDR1 ENHRY, CDR2 SYGVKD. The CDR3 has 13 amino acids. The CDR3 reads CAGTGTPTDTQYF. DNA for the CDR3: TGTGCCGGTACCGGGACTCCCACAGATACGCAGTATTTT.

In nucleotides, the CDR3 is TGTGCCAGCAGTTGGCAGGGGGAAGAGACCCAGTACTTC. This gives the protein CASSWQGEETQYF. The rearrangement joins TRBV2 to TRBJ2-5; 7 bases fit TRBD1. The CDR3 consists of 13 residues. V shed 5 bases, J shed 3 bases, and the junction held 3 bases outside the gene matches. The germline V gene encodes CDR1 SNHLY and CDR2 FYNNEI. Full variable domain (remainder filled in from reference TRBV2 and TRBJ2-5): EPEVTQTPSHQVTQMGQEVILRCVPISNHLYFYWYRQILGQKVEFLVSFYNNEISEKSEIFDDQFSVERPDGSNFTLKIRSTKLEDSAMYFCASSWQGEETQYFGPGTRLLVL.

J is TRBJ1-3 and V is TRBV4-1; TRBD1 matches at 7 bases. The CDR3 extends over 16 amino acids. V was pared by 3 bases and J by 0 bases, with 5 bases of the junction left unmatched. Germline CDR1 MGHRA, CDR2 YSYEKL. As DNA, the CDR3 is TGCGCCAGCAGCCAGACAGGGACCCTCTCTGGAAACACCATATATTTT. It is translated as CASSQTGTLSGNTIYF.

This clone showed up just a few times. The chain combines TRBV27 with TRBJ1-2; 7 bases agree with TRBD1. Looked up from germline, CDR1 is MNHEY and CDR2 is SMNVEV (reference sequence). The trim removed 5 bases at V and 8 bases at J, leaving 17 bases unmatched. The CDR3 is 16 residues long. In DNA, the CDR3 is TGTGCCAGCAGTCCCTGGGACAGTGGGCTTAATGGGGGCTACACCTTC. This encodes CASSPWDSGLNGGYTF.

The chain recombines TRBV5-6 with TRBJ1-3, with unresolved D. Trimming took off 4 bases at V and 1 base at J, with 15 bases between the two ends. CDR1 and CDR2 from the germline V gene are SGHDT and YYEEEE. The CDR3 contains 16 residues. CDR3 sequence reads: CASSRLSRASGNTIYF. CDR3 bases: TGTGCCAGCAGCCGCCTTAGTCGGGCGTCTGGAAACACCATATATTTT.

This clone turned up a few times. V usage is TRBV9 and J usage is TRBJ1-3; D remains unclear. Trimming removed 0 bases at V and 2 bases at J, with 9 bases between. The germline CDR1 and CDR2 sequences are SGDLS and YYNGEE. The length of the CDR3 is 15 residues. CDR3 nucleotides: TGTGCCAGCAGCGTAGGTGGCCAGCCTGGAAACACCATATATTTT. Amino acids: CASSVGGQPGNTIYF.

This chain uses TRBV5-5 with TRBJ1-6; D gene uncertain. The germline CDR1 and CDR2 sequences are SGHKS and YYEKEE (reference sequence). The CDR3 covers 14 residues. V lost 2 bases and J 3 bases, leaving 6 bases between the germline ends. This CDR3 is CASSLGNYNSPLHF. The CDR3 coding sequence is TGTGCCAGCAGCTTAGGGAACTATAATTCACCCCTCCACTTT.

The gene calls are TRBV19 and TRBJ1-4, with D possibly TRBD1 on 6 matching bases. The CDR3 contains 15 residues. Trimming removed 5 bases at V and 8 bases at J, with 18 bases between. Germline V lookup: CDR1 LNHDA, CDR2 SQIVND (reference sequence). CDR3 residues: CASSSLTGGAEKLFF. DNA of the CDR3: TGTGCCAGTAGTTCCCTGACAGGAGGGGCAGAAAAACTGTTTTTT.

This chain links TRBV5-8 with TRBJ1-5; the D is unclear. The CDR3 runs to 15 residues. Looked up from germline, CDR1 is SGHTS and CDR2 is YDEGEE. V lost 2 bases to trimming and J lost 3 bases, with 12 bases between them. The CDR3 region is CASSFAPGNNQPQHF. The CDR3 DNA is TGTGCCAGCAGCTTTGCTCCGGGCAACAATCAGCCCCAGCATTTT.

This chain joins TRBV28 and TRBJ2-1, with 9 bases fitting TRBD1. After removal of 4 bases from V and 2 bases from J, the junction contained 6 bases not matched to a gene. The CDR3 spans 16 residues. Germline V lookup: CDR1 MDHEN, CDR2 SYDVKM. CDR3 sequence (DNA): TGTGCCAGCAGTTCTCCACGGGACAGGGCCTACAATGAGCAGTTCTTC. Amino acid sequence: CASSSPRDRAYNEQFF.

In its sample, this clone was seen a few times. The rearrangement uses TRBV5-6 and TRBJ1-1; TRBD1 is a possible D gene (5 bases). V was shortened by 4 bases and J by 1 base, with 11 bases between the two germline ends. The CDR3 totals 14 residues. Germline CDR1 reads SGHDT; CDR2 reads YYEEEE. This chain's CDR3 is CASSPWGANTEAFF. Written as DNA, the CDR3 is TGTGCCAGCAGCCCTTGGGGCGCGAACACTGAAGCTTTCTTT. Supplemented by reference TRBV5-6 and TRBJ1-1, the full variable domain reads DAGVTQSPTHLIKTRGQQVTLRCSPKSGHDTVSWYQQALGQGPQFIFQYYEEEERQRGNFPDRFSGHQFPNYSSELNVNALLLGDSALYLCASSPWGANTEAFFGQGTRLTVV.

J is TRBJ2-2 and V is TRBV28, with no clear D. The CDR3 runs to 13 residues. Trimming removed 6 bases from V and 5 bases from J, with 10 bases in between. Germline V gene lookup returns CDR1 MDHEN and CDR2 SYDVKM. The CDR3 reads CASRLPVTGELFF. CDR3 bases: TGTGCCAGCAGACTACCGGTGACCGGGGAGCTGTTTTTT.

This rearrangement joins TRBV2 to TRBJ1-1; D might be TRBD1 (6 bases). The CDR3 loop spans 15 amino acids. Germline V gene sequence: CDR1 SNHLY, CDR2 FYNNEI. Trimming stripped 0 bases from V and 3 bases from J, with 11 bases between. Here the CDR3 DNA reads TGTGCCAGCAGTGAAGCGGGTGCAGGGGACACTGAAGCTTTCTTT. Encoded protein: CASSEAGAGDTEAFF.

This chain joins TRBV19 and TRBJ2-3, with D possibly matching TRBD1 (7 bases). V was pared by 5 bases and J by 4 bases, with 16 bases between. CDR3 length: 15 residues. Germline V lookup: CDR1 LNHDA, CDR2 SQIVND (reference sequence). The chain's CDR3 is CASSEEGAFPDTQYF. CDR3 bases: TGTGCCAGTAGTGAGGAGGGGGCGTTCCCAGATACGCAGTATTTT.

This clone appeared a few times. This chain links TRBV5-4 with TRBJ1-2; weak D call: TRBD1 (5 bases). This CDR3 spans 14 amino acids. The V end was cut by 4 bases, the J end by 8 bases, with 18 bases between. Germline CDR1 SGHNT, CDR2 YYREEE (reference sequence). The CDR3 region has the DNA TGTGCCAGCAGCCCGGGGGGGGAGGTTGGCGGCTACACCTTC. It translates to CASSPGGEVGGYTF.

The DNA of the CDR3 is TGTGCCAGCAGCCACTGGTCCGGGGGCCTAGGGGGCAATGAGCAGTTCTTC. It yields the protein CASSHWSGGLGGNEQFF. The chain is built from TRBV4-2 and TRBJ2-1; D possibly uses TRBD1 or TRBD2 (6 bases each). Trimming cost V 3 bases and J 6 bases, with 21 bases left between them. This CDR3 spans 17 amino acids. Germline V gene sequence: CDR1 LGHNA, CDR2 YNFKEQ.

V gene TRBV10-3 combines with J gene TRBJ1-5; D not resolved. Trimming left V 0 bases short and J 5 bases short, with 8 bases between. The CDR3 sequence is 14 residues long. The V gene's germline CDR1 is ENHRY and CDR2 SYGVKD. CDR3 loop: CAISESNGDQPQHF. CDR3 nucleotide sequence: TGTGCCATCAGTGAGTCGAATGGGGATCAGCCCCAGCATTTT.

This chain joins TRBV5-4 and TRBJ2-5; D tentatively reads TRBD1 or TRBD2 (6 bases each). Germline loops: CDR1 SGHNT, CDR2 YYREEE (reference sequence). The length of the CDR3 is 15 residues. V dropped 6 bases and J dropped 5 bases, with 20 bases sitting between them. The chain's CDR3 is CASTRGGPATETQYF. In DNA form, the CDR3 reads TGTGCCAGCACTCGAGGGGGGCCGGCTACGGAGACCCAGTACTTC. The full variable domain, completed using reference TRBV5-4 and TRBJ2-5, is ETGVTQSPTHLIKTRGQQVTLRCSSQSGHNTVSWYQQALGQGPQFIFQYYREEENGRGNFPPRFSGLQFPNYSSELNVNALELDDSALYLCASTRGGPATETQYFGPGTRLLVL.

V and J are TRBV29-1 and TRBJ2-4; 10 bases align to TRBD2. The CDR3 extends over 13 amino acids. Germline V gene sequence: CDR1 SQVTM, CDR2 ANQGSEA. Trimming took 7 bases from V and 6 from J; bases not matched to a gene: 6. The CDR3 here is CSGILAGANIQYF. CDR3 bases: TGCAGCGGAATTCTAGCGGGGGCAAACATTCAGTACTTC.

V usage is TRBV4-3 and J usage is TRBJ1-6; D remains unclear. The CDR3 covers 16 residues. Germline V lookup: CDR1 LGHNA, CDR2 YSLEER. V lost 0 bases and J 5 bases, leaving 11 bases between the germline ends. DNA of the CDR3: TGCGCCAGCAGCCAAGATAAGCGTAATAATAATTCACCCCTCCACTTT. It is translated as CASSQDKRNNNSPLHF.

The genes are TRBV7-3 and TRBJ2-1; TRBD2 matches 11 bases. Germline lookup yields CDR1 SGHTA and CDR2 FQGTGA. This CDR3 has 15 residues. V shed 5 bases, J shed 4 bases, and the junction held 4 bases outside the gene matches. The CDR3 nucleotides read TGTGCCAGCAGCCCACTAGCGGGGGCTTACAATGAGCAGTTCTTC. Residues: CASSPLAGAYNEQFF.

The chain employs TRBV11-2 and TRBJ2-3, with a possible D match to TRBD1 (5 bases). Germline-derived CDR1 and CDR2 are SGHAT and FQNNGV. The CDR3 is made up of 15 amino acids. V was trimmed by 4 bases and J by 6 bases, leaving 17 bases between them. CDR3 in DNA: TGTGCCAGCAGCTCGGTAAGGGGAAAAGCTGATACGCAGTATTTT. It specifies CASSSVRGKADTQYF. The full variable domain, rest sourced from reference TRBV11-2 and TRBJ2-3, is EAGVAQSPRYKIIEKRQSVAFWCNPISGHATLYWYQQILGQGPKLLIQFQNNGVVDDSQLPKDRFSAERLKGVDSTLKIQPAKLEDSAVYLCASSSVRGKADTQYFGPGTRLTVL.